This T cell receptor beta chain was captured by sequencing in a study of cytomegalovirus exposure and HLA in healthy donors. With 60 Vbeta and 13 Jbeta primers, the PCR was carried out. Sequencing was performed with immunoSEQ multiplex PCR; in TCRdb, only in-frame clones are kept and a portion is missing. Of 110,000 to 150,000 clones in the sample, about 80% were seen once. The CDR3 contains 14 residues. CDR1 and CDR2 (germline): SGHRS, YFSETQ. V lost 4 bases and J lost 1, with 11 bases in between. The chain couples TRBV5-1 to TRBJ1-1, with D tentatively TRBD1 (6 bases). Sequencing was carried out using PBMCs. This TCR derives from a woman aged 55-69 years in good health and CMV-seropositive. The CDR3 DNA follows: TGCGCCAGCAGCCTACTGGGACAGAACACTGAAGCTTTCTTT. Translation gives CASSLLGQNTEAFF.